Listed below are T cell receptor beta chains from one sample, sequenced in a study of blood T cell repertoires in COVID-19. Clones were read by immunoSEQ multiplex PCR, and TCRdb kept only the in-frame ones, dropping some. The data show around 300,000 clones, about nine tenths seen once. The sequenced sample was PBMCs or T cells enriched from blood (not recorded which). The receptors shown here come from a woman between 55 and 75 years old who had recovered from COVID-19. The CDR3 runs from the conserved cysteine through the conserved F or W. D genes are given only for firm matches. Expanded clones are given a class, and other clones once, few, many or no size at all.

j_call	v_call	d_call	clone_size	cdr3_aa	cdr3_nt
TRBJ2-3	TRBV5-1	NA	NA	CASSLQANTDTQYF	TGCGCCAGCAGCCTCCAGGCTAACACAGATACGCAGTATTTT
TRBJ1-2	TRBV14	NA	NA	CASSLGGRGTNYGYTF	TGTGCCAGCAGCCTTGGGGGCCGAGGGACAAACTATGGCTACACCTTC
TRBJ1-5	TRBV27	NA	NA	CASSLSGTGQPQHF	TGTGCCAGCAGTTTATCAGGGACTGGTCAGCCCCAGCATTTT
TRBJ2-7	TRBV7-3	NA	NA	CASSPGRSSSYEQYF	TGTGCCAGCAGCCCGGGGAGGTCGAGCTCCTACGAGCAGTACTTC
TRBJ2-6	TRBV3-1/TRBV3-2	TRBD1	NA	CASSRTGTGVSGANVLTF	TGTGCCAGCAGCCGTACCGGGACAGGGGTTTCCGGGGCCAACGTCCTGACTTTC
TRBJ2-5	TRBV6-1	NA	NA	CASSNTSPRETQYF	TGTGCCAGCAGTAATACTAGTCCCAGAGAGACCCAGTACTTC
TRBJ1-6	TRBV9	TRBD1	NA	CASSTGDSYNSPLHF	TGTGCCAGCAGCACAGGGGACTCCTATAATTCACCCCTCCACTTT
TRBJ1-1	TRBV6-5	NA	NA	CASSSPGTTSEAFF	TGTGCCAGCAGTTCCCCAGGGACTACCTCTGAAGCTTTCTTT
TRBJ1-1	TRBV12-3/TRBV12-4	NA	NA	CASSFYGNTEAFF	TGTGCCAGCAGTTTCTACGGGAACACTGAAGCTTTCTTT
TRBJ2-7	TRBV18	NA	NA	CASSPNEALAFEQYF	TGTGCCAGCTCACCAAATGAGGCCCTAGCGTTCGAGCAGTACTTC
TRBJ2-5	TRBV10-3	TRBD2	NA	CAISRTSGQETQYF	TGTGCCATCAGTCGGACTAGCGGACAAGAGACCCAGTACTTC
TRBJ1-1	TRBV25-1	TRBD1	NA	CASSETGGTGHAFF	TGTGCCAGCAGTGAAACCGGAGGGACAGGGCACGCTTTCTTT
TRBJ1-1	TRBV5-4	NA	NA	CASSRLTEEAFF	TGTGCCAGCAGCCGCCTAACTGAGGAAGCTTTCTTT
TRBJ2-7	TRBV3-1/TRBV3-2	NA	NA	CASSPAWGGVEQYF	TGTGCCAGCAGCCCCGCTTGGGGGGGCGTCGAGCAGTACTTC
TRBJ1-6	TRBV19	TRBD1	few	CASSVGTGTDSPLHF	TGTGCCAGTAGCGTGGGGACAGGGACGGACTCACCCCTCCACTTT
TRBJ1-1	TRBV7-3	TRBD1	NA	CASSLSGGNTEAFF	TGTGCCAGCAGCCTCTCAGGGGGGAACACTGAAGCTTTCTTT
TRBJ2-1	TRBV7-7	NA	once	CASSLGSGGYNEQFF	TGTGCTAGCAGCTTAGGATCGGGTGGCTACAATGAGCAGTTCTTC
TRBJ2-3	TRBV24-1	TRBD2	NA	CATSDSRPLAGQHTQYF	TGTGCCACCAGTGATTCGCGGCCACTAGCGGGACAACATACGCAGTATTTT
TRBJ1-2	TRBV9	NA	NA	CASSGERSNYGYTF	TGTGCCAGCAGCGGGGAGAGATCTAACTATGGCTACACCTTC
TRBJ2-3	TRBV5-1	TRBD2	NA	CASSPLAPTDTQYF	TGCGCCAGCAGCCCACTAGCGCCCACAGATACGCAGTATTTT
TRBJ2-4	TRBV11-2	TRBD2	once	CASSHGGDIQYF	TGTGCCAGCAGCCACGGGGGGGACATTCAGTACTTC
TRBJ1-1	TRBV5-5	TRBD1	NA	CASSSLTGTQTEAFF	TGTGCCAGCAGCTCGCTGACAGGGACCCAGACTGAAGCTTTCTTT
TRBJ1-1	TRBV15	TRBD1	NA	CATSRGQGFITEAFF	TGTGCCACCAGCAGAGGACAGGGGTTTATCACTGAAGCTTTCTTT
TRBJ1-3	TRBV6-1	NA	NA	CASSEGAVTGNTIYF	TGTGCCAGCAGTGAAGGAGCCGTAACTGGAAACACCATATATTTT
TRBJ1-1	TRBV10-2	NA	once	CASSEPGVNTEAFF	TGCGCCAGCAGTGAACCGGGAGTGAACACTGAAGCTTTCTTT
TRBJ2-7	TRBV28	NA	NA	CASSYSTENEQYF	TGTGCCAGCAGCTATTCGACGGAGAACGAGCAGTACTTC
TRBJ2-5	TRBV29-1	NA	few	CSVEGGAIRETQYF	TGCAGCGTTGAGGGGGGGGCTATTCGAGAGACCCAGTACTTC
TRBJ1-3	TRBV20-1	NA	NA	CSASRGENTIYF	TGCAGTGCTAGTCGGGGGGAAAACACCATATATTTT
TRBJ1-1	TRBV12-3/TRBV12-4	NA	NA	CASSTRATEAFF	TGTGCCAGCTCTACTAGGGCCACTGAAGCTTTCTTT
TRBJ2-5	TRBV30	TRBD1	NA	CAWGRQGALETQYF	TGTGCCTGGGGGCGGCAGGGGGCTTTAGAGACCCAGTACTTC
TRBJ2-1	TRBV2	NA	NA	CASSAEYNEQFF	TGTGCCAGCAGTGCGGAGTACAATGAGCAGTTCTTC
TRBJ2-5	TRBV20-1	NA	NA	CSGDIQETQYF	TGCAGTGGGGACATCCAGGAGACCCAGTACTTC
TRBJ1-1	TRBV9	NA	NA	CASSVELAGEAFF	TGTGCCAGCAGCGTAGAACTGGCGGGGGAAGCTTTCTTT
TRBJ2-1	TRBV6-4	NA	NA	CASSTGTAYNEQFF	TGTGCCAGCAGTACCGGGACTGCCTACAATGAGCAGTTCTTC
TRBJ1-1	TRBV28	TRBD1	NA	CASSGKTGIWTEAFF	TGTGCCAGCAGTGGGAAGACAGGGATTTGGACTGAAGCTTTCTTT
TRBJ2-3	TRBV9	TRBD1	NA	CASSADRGRTDTQYF	TGTGCCAGCAGCGCAGACAGGGGGCGGACAGATACGCAGTATTTT